This T cell receptor (beta chain) came from a study of STAT5B mutations in CD4+ large granular lymphocyte leukemia (dated by TCRdb to the early 2020s). Study-level background: Among the healthy controls, the CDR3 'QG' motif was associated with a particular HLA allele. The study compared the TCRbeta repertoires of patients with CD4+ T-cell large granular lymphocyte leukemia against the TCRbeta repertoires of healthy blood donors. The purity of purified fractions was confirmed by flow cytometry on FACSCanto II or FACSVerse to exceed 95% among lymphocytes. Paper-wide results and their limitations: The main leukemic clonotypes were found to be private to each patient, although approximately 26% of the main leukemic clonotypes were detected at low frequency in the non-leukemic repertoires of other patients. The data were not HLA-matched, and the higher clonality in CD4+ T-LGLL than in CD8+ T-LGLL could be due to the relatively small sample size. CD4-sorted patient repertoires appeared more clonal than healthy CD4+ repertoires, and this difference persisted after removing the putative leukemic clones.

The healthy controls were over 30 blood donors, and the buffy coats of these donors were supplied by the Finnish Red Cross blood service. All TCR-sequenced material derived from peripheral blood: patient blood samples and healthy donor buffy coats. Peripheral blood mononuclear cells were isolated by Ficoll-Hypaque gradient centrifugation. CD4+ cells were magnetically purified from the buffy coats of healthy controls. The Gentra Puregene Cell and Tissue kit was used for genomic DNA extraction, and quantification was performed on a Qubit 2.0 fluorometer. TCRbeta rearrangements were sequenced from genomic DNA using the immunoSEQ assay at survey resolution. The paper's data handling went like this. In the TCR sequencing data, the lowest productive clonotype frequency that could be detected was 2.59 x 10-5. Only productive TCRbeta rearrangements, defined as complete and in-frame sequences, were included in the analyses. Simpson clonality, calculated in the immunoSEQ Analyzer version 3.0, was used as the measure of sample clonality. Clones were grouped by frequency into very rare, small, medium, large (1-20%) or hyperexpanded (>20%) categories. Generation probabilities were estimated with OLGA 1.2.3, V-gene circos plots were made with VDJtools, specificities were looked up in VDJdb, and CDR3 motifs were identified with GLIPH. TCRdb stores this immuneACCESS table with in-frame sequences only. Part of the clones is absent; in the studies checked, under half of the shortfall reflects unresolved V genes, and no reason is known for the rest. V and J calls and clone size are copied from that table; D and trimming were computed from the DNA. The sample table contains tens of thousands of clones; only one count was recorded for roughly 77% of them. The ten most abundant clones make up approximately 3.1% of the sample.

In regard to this clone: No antigen is known for it. Nothing much larger sits one base from this clone, and base qualities are not available.

This sequence originates from a human donor in good health. The sequenced sample was CD4+ T cells from blood buffy coats.

CDR3 sequence: CASSLDRANEKLFF. The DNA is as follows: TGCGCCAGCAGCTTGGACAGAGCTAATGAAAAACTGTTTTTT. The chain is made from TRBV5-1 and TRBJ1-4; the D segment cannot be called with confidence. Deletion took 0 bases off V and 3 bases off J, with a span of 6 bases between the germline ends. The CDR3 covers 14 residues, taking in both the cysteine and the phenylalanine. Only the CDR3 region is kept as DNA, spanning 42 bases read in frame from base 1. CDR1 SGHRS and CDR2 YFSETQ are derived from the germline V gene.